This T cell receptor (beta chain) was recovered during a study of CD8+ T cells in alopecia areata. Following extraction, RNA underwent reverse transcription to cDNA, which served as the sequencing template. Assay used: immunoSEQ multiplex PCR; TCRdb lists only in-frame clones, some missing. The top ten clones hold approximately 15% of a sample with about 180,000 clones, 59% of them seen once. Germline V CDR1 and CDR2: MNHNS, SASEGT. The CDR3 sequence is 16 residues long. The V end was cut by 0 bases, the J end by 5 bases, with 15 bases between. The receptor comes from a human donor with alopecia areata. The material sequenced was CD4+ T cells sorted from blood, taken at week 0. This chain links TRBV6-1 with TRBJ2-3; no definite D call. The CDR3 reads CASSEAPTYRLDTQYF. Written as DNA, the CDR3 is TGTGCCAGCAGTGAAGCCCCCACCTATAGATTAGATACGCAGTATTTT.